The 16 T cell receptor beta chains presented below share a single source sample, sequenced in a study of T-cell memory formation after mild COVID-19. From the 5' RACE reads, TCRdb called clonotypes with MiXCR, one entry per CDR3 protein. The repertoire has 250,000 to 300,000 distinct CDR3 sequences, 15% to 20% of them found once; the top ten carry roughly a fifth. The sample was PBMCs or a T cell subset sorted from them (not recorded which). These receptors were collected from a man aged 18-30 years who had mild COVID-19 (a few samples of this study predate the infection). Cell type and time point are not known.

This clonotype has ten or more counts. V gene TRBV27 combines with J gene TRBJ2-7; the D call may be TRBD1 or TRBD2 (6 bases each). Germline V CDR1 and CDR2: MNHEY, SMNVEV (reference sequence). The V and J ends lost 6 bases and 0 bases respectively, with 24 bases between them. The CDR3 is 18 residues long. Here the CDR3 DNA reads TGTGCCAGCAGGGCCGTACGGGGGCGACAGTGGACCTCCTACGAGCAGTACTTC. The encoded protein is CASRAVRGRQWTSYEQYF.

In the case of this clonotype: A much larger clone is a single base away; this may be a read error. This chain connects TRBV2 to TRBJ1-2; tentatively, D is TRBD1 (5 bases). This CDR3 region has 12 residues. Germline values: CDR1 SNHLY, CDR2 FYNNEI. CDR3 residues: CASGARSYCYTF. CDR3 DNA: TGTGCCAGCGGGGCACGTAGCTATTGCTACACCTTC.

This clonotype was seen more than once but under ten times. The rearrangement links TRBV6-5 to TRBJ2-4; 8 bases are a match to TRBD2. The CDR3 runs 14 residues. Germline-derived CDR1 and CDR2 are MNHEY and SVGAGI. The V segment lost 11 bases and the J segment 3 bases; nucleotides outside the gene matches: 9. The CDR3 loop reads CAVATSAGKNIQYF. In DNA form, the CDR3 reads TGTGCCGTAGCGACTAGCGCGGGCAAAAACATTCAGTACTTC.

In this sample, this clonotype turned up many times. The chain employs TRBV7-6 and TRBJ2-3, with TRBD2 matching over 8 bases. CDR3 length equals 16 residues. CDR1 is SGHVS and CDR2 is FNYEAQ in the germline V gene. The junction had 9 bases not matched to a gene; V was cut back by 5 bases and J by 2 bases. CDR3 protein: CASSLSGGPTTDTQYF. CDR3 DNA: TGTGCCAGCAGCCTCTCGGGGGGGCCCACCACAGATACGCAGTATTTT.

This chain links TRBV7-9 with TRBJ1-2, with D uncertain. The CDR3 contains 14 residues. Germline V lookup: CDR1 SEHNR, CDR2 FQNEAQ (reference sequence). Trimming left V 5 bases short and J 1 base short, with 11 bases between. The CDR3 loop reads CASSHSSFNYGYTF. The CDR3 coding sequence is TGTGCCAGCAGCCACAGTAGTTTTAACTATGGCTACACCTTC.

This clonotype was seen ten or more times. The chain has TRBV5-1 and TRBJ2-5, with D perhaps TRBD2 (7 bases). The V end was cut by 0 bases, the J end by 3 bases, with 9 bases between. The CDR3 extends over 14 amino acids. Germline values: CDR1 SGHRS, CDR2 YFSETQ. The CDR3 loop reads CASSLGGGEETQYF. In DNA, the CDR3 is TGCGCCAGCAGCTTGGGGGGGGGCGAAGAGACCCAGTACTTC.

This clonotype was observed a few times. The chain carries TRBV27 and TRBJ2-2; D is perhaps TRBD1 or TRBD2 (5 bases each). CDR1 and CDR2 from the germline V gene are MNHEY and SMNVEV (reference sequence). V was cut by 0 bases and J by 2 bases, with 7 bases left in between. This CDR3 has 15 residues. The CDR3 protein is CASSLSGVNTGELFF. CDR3 bases: TGTGCCAGCAGTTTATCGGGGGTCAACACCGGGGAGCTGTTTTTT.

This chain joins TRBV30 and TRBJ1-2; possible D gene TRBD1, 5 bases. The CDR3 spans 13 residues. In germline, CDR1 is GTSNPN, CDR2 SVGIG (reference sequence). V shed 3 bases and J shed 6 bases, with 14 bases lying between them. CDR3 sequence reads: CAWRYGTTNGYTF. The CDR3 coding sequence is TGTGCCTGGAGGTACGGGACCACCAATGGCTACACCTTC.

The chain combines TRBV6-2 or TRBV6-3 with TRBJ1-5; 9 bases map to TRBD1. V was clipped by 4 bases and J by 5 bases; unmatched bases: 9. From germline, CDR1 is MNHEY and CDR2 SVGEGT. The CDR3 is made up of 16 amino acids. Written as DNA, the CDR3 is TGTGCCAGCAGTTCGCCCGGGACAGGGTATGATCAGCCCCAGCATTTT. Amino acids: CASSSPGTGYDQPQHF.

Ten or more counts support this clonotype. The chain recombines TRBV7-6 with TRBJ2-5, with D perhaps being TRBD1 or TRBD2 (5 bases each). V gave up 4 bases and J gave up 5 bases, with 20 bases separating them. The length of the CDR3 is 16 residues. Germline CDR1 reads SGHVS; CDR2 reads FNYEAQ. The CDR3 sequence is CASSSPPDGTGETQYF. In nucleotides, the CDR3 is TGTGCCAGCAGCTCGCCCCCCGACGGGACCGGGGAGACCCAGTACTTC. The entire variable domain, with the rest obtained from reference TRBV7-6 and TRBJ2-5, is as follows: GAGVSQSPRYKVTKRGQDVALRCDPISGHVSLYWYRQALGQGPEFLTYFNYEAQQDKSGLPNDRFSAERPEGSISTLTIQRTEQRDSAMYRCASSSPPDGTGETQYFGPGTRLLVL.

V gene TRBV7-3 combines with J gene TRBJ2-1; 7 bases agree with TRBD1. Per germline, CDR1 SGHTA and CDR2 FQGTGA. The V gene end was trimmed by 5 bases and the J gene end by 3 bases; junction bases not matched to a gene: 10. The CDR3 extends over 16 amino acids. The CDR3 DNA is TGTGCCAGCAGCCTACTCCCCGGGACAGTCTACAATGAGCAGTTCTTC. Its protein product is CASSLLPGTVYNEQFF.

The sample holds a few counts of this clonotype. The chain uses TRBV9 and TRBJ2-5; perhaps D is TRBD1 or TRBD2 (6 bases each). Germline V gives CDR1 SGDLS, CDR2 YYNGEE. The CDR3 length is 16 residues. The ends were cut back, 0 bases at V and 5 bases at J, with 17 bases in the middle. The CDR3 bases are TGTGCCAGCAGCGTAGAAGGGGGGCGAGTTGGGGAGACCCAGTACTTC. Amino acids: CASSVEGGRVGETQYF. Looking up the rest from reference TRBV9 and TRBJ2-5 gives the full variable domain: DSGVTQTPKHLITATGQRVTLRCSPRSGDLSVYWYQQSLDQGLQFLIQYYNGEERAKGNILERFSAQQFPDLHSELNLSSLELGDSALYFCASSVEGGRVGETQYFGPGTRLLVL.

This clonotype was found a few times. The J gene is TRBJ2-1, the V gene TRBV6-4, with D hard to call. The CDR3 runs 17 residues. The germline V gene has CDR1 MRHNA and CDR2 SNTAGT. V lost 0 bases and J lost 4, with 16 bases in between. The CDR3 nucleotides are TGTGCCAGCAGTGACTCGTCCCCGAAAAGGGCGTACAATGAGCAGTTCTTC. Translated: CASSDSSPKRAYNEQFF.

This clonotype showed up just a few times. V and J are TRBV5-1 and TRBJ2-7; D is possibly TRBD2 (5 bases). The CDR3 is 15 amino acids. Germline V gives CDR1 SGHRS, CDR2 YFSETQ. The V and J ends lost 0 bases and 5 bases respectively, with 15 bases between them. CDR3 in amino acids: CASSLGPGMSDEQYV. The DNA for the CDR3 is TGCGCCAGCAGCTTGGGTCCGGGAATGAGCGACGAGCAGTACGTC.

The V and J genes are TRBV7-9 and TRBJ1-1; the match to TRBD1 covers 8 bases. With V trimmed by 4 bases and J by 8 bases, 3 bases remained unmatched. The CDR3 is 12 amino acids. Germline values: CDR1 SEHNR, CDR2 FQNEAQ (reference sequence). CDR3 coding DNA: TGTGCCAGCAGCTCGACAGGGGCAGAAGCTTTCTTT. Translated, it gives CASSSTGAEAFF.

This clonotype turned up a few times. The V gene is TRBV5-1, the J gene TRBJ2-7; D gene unclear. This CDR3 has 13 residues. Germline V gene sequence: CDR1 SGHRS, CDR2 YFSETQ. V dropped 1 base and J dropped 7 bases, with 12 bases sitting between them. This CDR3 reads CASSLSADSEQYV. In DNA, the CDR3 is TGCGCCAGCAGCTTGTCAGCAGACTCGGAGCAGTACGTC.